The clone carrying this T cell receptor beta chain showed up just once. This sample is part of a study of blood T cell repertoires in COVID-19. The overall study: COVID-19 samples, acute and convalescent, were from the United States, Italy and Spain. T cells, B-cell-depleted T cells, or PBMCs supplied cDNA or gDNA.

V shed 4 bases and J shed 3 bases, with 10 bases lying between them. Germline V CDR1 and CDR2: SQVTM, ANQGSEA. The CDR3 sequence is 12 residues long. Original analysis: It was from reference gene primer amplification that nucleated cell counts were estimated. This table comes from immunoSEQ multiplex PCR, and its TCRdb copy is limited to in-frame clones, with some not included. The V and J calls and the clone size are those of that table, but D and trimming were determined from the DNA. The data hold approximately 100,000 clones, with more than 75% observed a single time. The chain links TRBV29-1 to TRBJ2-7, with D uncertain. The sequenced sample was peripheral blood. The source of this sequence is a man aged 45-65 years with acute or convalescent COVID-19. The CDR3 DNA reads TGCAGCGTTGGGCAGGATCACTACGAGCAGTACTTC. It encodes CSVGQDHYEQYF.